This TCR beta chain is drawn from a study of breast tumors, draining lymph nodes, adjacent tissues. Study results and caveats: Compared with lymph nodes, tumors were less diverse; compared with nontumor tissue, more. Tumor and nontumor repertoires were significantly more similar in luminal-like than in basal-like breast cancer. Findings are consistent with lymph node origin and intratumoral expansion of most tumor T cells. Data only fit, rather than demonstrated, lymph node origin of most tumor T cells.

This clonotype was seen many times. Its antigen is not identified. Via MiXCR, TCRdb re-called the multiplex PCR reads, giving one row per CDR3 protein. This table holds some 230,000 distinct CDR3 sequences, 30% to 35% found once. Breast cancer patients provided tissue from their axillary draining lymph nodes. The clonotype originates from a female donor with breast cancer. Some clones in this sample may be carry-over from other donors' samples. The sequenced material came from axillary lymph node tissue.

The CDR3 nucleotides read TGCAGTGCAACATGGCCGGGACAGGGGCGGGAGAATGAGCAGTTCTTC. This gives the protein CSATWPGQGRENEQFF. The rearrangement uses TRBV20-1 and TRBJ2-1, with 10 bases lining up with TRBD1. Germline trimming cut 6 bases from V and 7 bases from J; bases unmatched to any gene: 15. Per the germline V gene, CDR1 is DFQATT and CDR2 is SNEGSKA (reference sequence). The CDR3 totals 16 residues.